This is a list of T cell receptor beta chains from one sample in a study of blood T cell repertoires in COVID-19. Repertoires were generated with immunoSEQ multiplex PCR, while TCRdb's copy carries only in-frame clones and drops some. The profile shows roughly 200,000 clones, around 78% of them singletons. The sequencing sample was made of peripheral blood. These receptors were taken from a woman at least 80 years old with active or convalescent COVID-19. Each CDR3 is given with its conserved first and last residue. D genes are given only for firm matches. Clone size, where shown, is once, few, many, or a class for clones that have expanded.

NA	NA	TRBJ1-1	TRBV28	CASKAGGLTSGRPNTEAFF	TGTGCCAGCAAGGCGGGGGGACTCACCTCTGGGCGGCCGAACACTGAAGCTTTCTTT
NA	NA	TRBJ1-1	TRBV18	CASSLLMAENEAFF	TGTGCCAGCTCACTATTGATGGCGGAAAATGAAGCTTTCTTT
NA	TRBD1	TRBJ1-2	TRBV24-1	CATSAYDGQGGIYGYTF	TGTGCCACCAGTGCTTACGACGGACAGGGGGGCATATATGGCTACACCTTC
NA	NA	TRBJ2-7	TRBV12-3/TRBV12-4	CASSLVGGNEQYF	TGTGCCAGCAGTTTAGTCGGAGGGAACGAGCAGTACTTC
NA	NA	TRBJ2-5	TRBV28	CASSRRIGETQYF	TGTGCCAGCAGTCGGCGGATCGGGGAGACCCAGTACTTC
few	NA	TRBJ2-6	TRBV28	CASSLRSSGANVLTF	TGTGCCAGCAGCCTAAGAAGCTCTGGGGCCAACGTCCTGACTTTC
NA	TRBD1	TRBJ2-5	TRBV6-5	CASRTGQGPGETQYF	TGTGCCAGCAGGACTGGACAGGGTCCGGGGGAGACCCAGTACTTC
once	TRBD2	TRBJ2-5	TRBV5-4	CASSTKTSGQETQYF	TGTGCCAGCAGCACTAAGACTAGCGGCCAAGAGACCCAGTACTTC
NA	TRBD2	TRBJ2-7	TRBV7-9	CASSPLRLAGSYEQYF	TGTGCCAGCAGCCCCCTCAGGCTAGCGGGCTCCTACGAGCAGTACTTC
few	TRBD2	TRBJ2-1	TRBV5-8	CASSLAGGAFNEQFF	TGTGCCAGCAGCTTGGCGGGGGGGGCCTTCAATGAGCAGTTCTTC
NA	NA	TRBJ1-5	TRBV6-1	CASSELQGISQPQHF	TGTGCCAGCAGTGAACTGCAGGGGATAAGTCAGCCCCAGCATTTT
NA	TRBD2	TRBJ2-2	TRBV15	CATSLLGWTGGTGELFF	TGTGCCACCAGTCTGTTAGGCTGGACGGGGGGAACCGGGGAGCTGTTTTTT
NA	TRBD1	TRBJ2-2	TRBV9	CASSVTGVAGELFF	TGTGCCAGCAGCGTCACAGGGGTCGCCGGGGAGCTGTTTTTT
few	TRBD1	TRBJ2-3	TRBV5-1	CASTPPGQGGTDTQYF	TGCGCCAGCACCCCCCCGGGACAGGGGGGCACAGATACGCAGTATTTT
NA	NA	TRBJ1-2	TRBV6-5	CASSHPPRGNGYTF	TGTGCCAGCAGTCATCCGCCCAGGGGTAATGGCTACACCTTC
NA	TRBD1	TRBJ2-7	TRBV24-1	CATSDPGTGNSYEQYF	TGTGCCACCAGTGACCCTGGGACAGGCAACTCCTACGAGCAGTACTTC
NA	NA	TRBJ1-2	TRBV10-3	CAISDPGTPQQAYGYTF	TGTGCCATCAGTGATCCCGGGACACCCCAGCAAGCCTATGGCTACACCTTC
NA	TRBD2	TRBJ2-7	TRBV19	CASSRTRDLYEQYF	TGTGCCAGTAGTAGGACTAGGGATCTCTACGAGCAGTACTTC
NA	NA	TRBJ2-7	TRBV3-1/TRBV3-2	CASSPYRARYEQYF	TGTGCCAGCAGCCCTTACAGGGCTCGCTACGAGCAGTACTTC
NA	NA	TRBJ2-2	TRBV5-4	CASSLDRDGPGELFF	TGTGCCAGCAGCTTGGACAGGGACGGGCCCGGGGAGCTGTTTTTT
NA	NA	TRBJ1-5	TRBV29-1	CSVGGGNQPQHF	TGCAGCGTTGGGGGGGGCAATCAGCCCCAGCATTTT
few	NA	TRBJ1-3	TRBV3-1/TRBV3-2	CASSDDTLLSGNTIYF	TGTGCCAGCAGCGACGACACCCTCCTCTCTGGAAACACCATATATTTT
NA	TRBD1	TRBJ2-5	TRBV6-6	CASSWGTGGQETQYF	TGTGCCAGCAGTTGGGGGACAGGTGGCCAAGAGACCCAGTACTTC
NA	TRBD1	TRBJ2-3	TRBV11-2	CASSRDRGTDTQYF	TGTGCCAGCAGCCGGGACAGGGGAACAGATACGCAGTATTTT
NA	TRBD2	TRBJ2-1	TRBV5-4	CASSTGVAGGNEQFF	TGTGCCAGCAGCACCGGGGTAGCGGGGGGTAATGAGCAGTTCTTC
NA	TRBD1	TRBJ2-2	TRBV5-1	CASSTRGLGTGELFF	TGCGCCAGCAGCACCAGGGGGCTGGGCACCGGGGAGCTGTTTTTT
few	NA	TRBJ1-1	TRBV7-3	CASSLTRGLGAFF	TGTGCCAGCAGCTTAACCCGGGGATTGGGTGCTTTCTTT
NA	TRBD1	TRBJ1-2	TRBV19	CASSKGTDINYGYTF	TGTGCCAGTAGCAAAGGGACAGACATTAACTATGGCTACACCTTC
NA	NA	TRBJ2-2	TRBV19	CASSQGRNTGELFF	TGTGCCAGTTCTCAGGGAAGGAACACCGGGGAGCTGTTTTTT
NA	TRBD1	TRBJ1-1	TRBV6-1	CASSDPGQGTMSAFF	TGTGCCAGCAGTGACCCGGGACAGGGGACTATGTCCGCTTTCTTT
NA	NA	TRBJ1-3	TRBV2	CASSSTDSSGNTIYF	TGTGCCAGCAGTTCGACAGATTCCTCTGGAAACACCATATATTTT
NA	NA	TRBJ1-1	TRBV10-1	CASSESVLGGDTEAFF	TGCGCCAGCAGTGAGTCCGTCTTGGGAGGAGACACTGAAGCTTTCTTT
NA	TRBD2	TRBJ2-5	TRBV4-2	CASSQGVAGGYQETQYF	TGTGCCAGCAGCCAAGGGGTAGCGGGGGGTTACCAAGAGACCCAGTACTTC
once	TRBD1	TRBJ2-7	TRBV18	CASSPTDRGYEQYF	TGTGCCAGCTCACCAACGGACAGGGGTTACGAGCAGTACTTC
once	NA	TRBJ2-1	TRBV9	CASSVTTENNEQFF	TGTGCCAGCAGCGTTACGACAGAAAACAATGAGCAGTTCTTC
NA	TRBD1	TRBJ1-6	TRBV6-5	CASRQPRDRNSPLHF	TGTGCCAGCAGACAGCCCCGGGACAGGAATTCACCCCTCCACTTT
NA	NA	TRBJ2-3	TRBV7-9	CASSSAQDIDTQYF	TGTGCCAGCAGCTCGGCACAGGACATTGATACGCAGTATTTT